The T cell receptor beta chain under discussion was sequenced for a study of vaccination and CD4 T cells after COVID-19. On the study more broadly: Six males and four females constituted the convalescent cohort, two of whom were Hispanic. Control cultures received a CEFX pool, an HIV-1 Nef pool, or no peptide.

CD4+ T cells that had been cultured provided DNA sequenced with the Oncomine TCR Beta short-read assay. TCRdb processed the PCR reads anew with MiXCR; each CDR3 protein has one entry. The sample records approximately 15,000 distinct CDR3 sequences, about 40% being singletons. This clonotype was recorded only once. What it binds is unknown. Noted treatment: 10-day PBMC culture with coronavirus spike peptide pools or control peptides (ViraFEST assay). Spanning March to December 2020, the positive PCR dates came before US Alpha, Beta and Delta variants. This CDR3 comprises 15 residues. Germline trimming cut 4 bases from V and 0 bases from J; bases unmatched to any gene: 2.

The receptor's source is a human donor with COVID-19. The rearrangement joins TRBV12-3 or TRBV12-4 to TRBJ2-1; 8 nucleotides align to TRBD1. The sample consisted of cultured CD4+ T cells from blood. The CDR3 region is CASSSDRGSYNEQFF. Written as DNA, the CDR3 is TGTGCCAGCAGTTCTGACAGGGGCTCCTACAATGAGCAGTTCTTC.